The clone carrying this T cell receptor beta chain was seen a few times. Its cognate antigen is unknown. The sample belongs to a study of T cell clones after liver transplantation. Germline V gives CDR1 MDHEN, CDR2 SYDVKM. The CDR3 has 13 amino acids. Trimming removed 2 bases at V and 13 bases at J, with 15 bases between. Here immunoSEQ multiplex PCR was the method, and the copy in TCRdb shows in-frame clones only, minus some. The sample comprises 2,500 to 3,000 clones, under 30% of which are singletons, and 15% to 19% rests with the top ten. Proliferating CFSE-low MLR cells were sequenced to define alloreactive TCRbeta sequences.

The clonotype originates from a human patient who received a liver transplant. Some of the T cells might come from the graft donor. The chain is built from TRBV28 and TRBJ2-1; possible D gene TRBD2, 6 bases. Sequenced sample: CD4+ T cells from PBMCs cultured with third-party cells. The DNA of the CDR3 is TGTGCCAGCAGTTTAGGAGGGGCAGTTTATCAGTTCTTC. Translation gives CASSLGGAVYQFF.